A single sample is the source of the 4 T cell receptor beta chains below, sequenced in a study of Graves' ophthalmopathy and Graves' hyperthyroidism. RNA transcripts were the source from which TCR beta CDR3 regions were amplified. First-round RT-PCR with HTBI primers preceded a second-round multiplex PCR. TCRdb reprocessed the multiplex PCR reads with MiXCR, giving one entry per CDR3 protein. The sample lists hundreds of thousands of distinct CDR3 sequences, approximately 39% seen once, with roughly 3% in the top ten. Sequencing used peripheral blood. All receptors derive from an adult man with Graves' ophthalmopathy.

V and J are TRBV29-1 and TRBJ1-2, with a possible D match to TRBD1 (5 bases). CDR3 length: 9 amino acids. CDR1 SQVTM and CDR2 ANQGSEA come from the germline V gene. This CDR3 is CSPGTGYTF. CDR3 coding DNA: TGCAGTCCAGGGACTGGCTACACCTTC. Supplemented by reference TRBV29-1 and TRBJ1-2, the full variable domain reads SAVISQKPSRDICQRGTSLTIQCQVDSQVTMMFWYRQQPGQSLTLIATANQGSEATYESGFVIDKFPISRPNLTFSTLTVSNMSPEDSSIYLCSPGTGYTFGSGTRLTVV.

This clonotype appeared many times. V usage is TRBV5-1 and J usage is TRBJ2-5; D possibly uses TRBD1 or TRBD2 (5 bases each). The CDR3 sequence is 11 residues long. V was clipped by 0 bases and J by 9 bases, with 6 bases between them. CDR1 is SGHRS and CDR2 is YFSETQ in the germline V gene. Here the CDR3 DNA reads TGCGCCAGCAGCTTGGGGGGACCCCAGTACTTC. Amino acids: CASSLGGPQYF.

This clonotype was picked up many times. This chain joins TRBV15 and TRBJ1-2, with no clear D. The germline V and J ends were trimmed by 1 base and 0 bases, with 9 bases remaining between them. Per germline, CDR1 LNHNV and CDR2 YYDKDF (reference sequence). This CDR3 has 15 residues. CDR3 loop: CATSRGRGSNYGYTF. In DNA form, the CDR3 reads TGTGCCACCAGCAGAGGAAGAGGCTCTAACTATGGCTACACCTTC.

This clonotype occurred many times. The CDR3 sequence is CASSEDRGGNTIYF. In nucleotides, the CDR3 is TGTGCCAGCAGCGAGGACAGGGGGGGAAACACCATATATTTT. The rearrangement uses TRBV2 and TRBJ1-3, with 10 bases fitting TRBD1. CDR1 SNHLY and CDR2 FYNNEI come from the germline V gene. This CDR3 is built from 14 residues. V shed 6 bases, J shed 4 bases, and the junction held 3 bases outside the gene matches.